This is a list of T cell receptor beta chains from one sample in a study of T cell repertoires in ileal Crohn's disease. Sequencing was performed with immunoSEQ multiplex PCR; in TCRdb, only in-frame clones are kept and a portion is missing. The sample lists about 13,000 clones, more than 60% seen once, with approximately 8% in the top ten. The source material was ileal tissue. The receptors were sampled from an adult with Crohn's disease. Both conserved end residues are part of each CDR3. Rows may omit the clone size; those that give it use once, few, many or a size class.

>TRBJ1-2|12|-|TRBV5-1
CASSPGSYGYTF
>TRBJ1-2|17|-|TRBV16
CASSPFSGTQFAGGYTF
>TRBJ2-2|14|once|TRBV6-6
CASSSRGPTGELFF
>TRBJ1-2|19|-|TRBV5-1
CASSPKDRSMTQIPYGYTF
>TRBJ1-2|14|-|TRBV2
CASLQGERDRGYTF
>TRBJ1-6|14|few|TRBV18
CASSPTGVISPLHF
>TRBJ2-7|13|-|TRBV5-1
CASSSGLAGEQYF
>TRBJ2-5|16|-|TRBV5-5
CASSLPTPRGQETQYF
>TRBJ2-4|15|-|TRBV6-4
CAACPDRETKNIQYF
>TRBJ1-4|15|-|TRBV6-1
CASSDVLTTNEKLFF
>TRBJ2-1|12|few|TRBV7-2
CASSLPLNEQFF
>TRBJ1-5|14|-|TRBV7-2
CASSYPGKNQPQHF
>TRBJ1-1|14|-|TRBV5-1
CASALLSKNTEAFF
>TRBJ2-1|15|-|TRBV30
CAWSATSGPYNEQFF
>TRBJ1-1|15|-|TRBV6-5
CASSSGRLMNTEAFF
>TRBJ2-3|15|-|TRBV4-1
CASSQVPRSTDTQYF
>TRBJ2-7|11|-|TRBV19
CASSMGYEQYF
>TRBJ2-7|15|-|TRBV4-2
CASSQEGGRHYEQYF
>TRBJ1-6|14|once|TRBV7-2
CASSLAGPNSPLHF
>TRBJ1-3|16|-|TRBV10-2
CASSGQGTLSGNTIYF
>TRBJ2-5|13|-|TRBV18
CASSPTRQETQYF
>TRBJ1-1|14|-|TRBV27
CASSSGRINTEAFF
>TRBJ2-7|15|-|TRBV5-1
CASSSPPGPSYEQYF
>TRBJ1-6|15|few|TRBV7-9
CASSSRQGSNSPLHF
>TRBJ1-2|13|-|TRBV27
CASSFSGGNGYTF
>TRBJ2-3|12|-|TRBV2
CASSRQSDTQYF
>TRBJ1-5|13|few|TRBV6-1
CASSRQGERPQHF
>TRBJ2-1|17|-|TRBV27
CASSTYTGTGGYDEQFF
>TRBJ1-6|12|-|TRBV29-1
CSVMTANSPLHF
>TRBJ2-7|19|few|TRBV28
CASSSGLAGGRGFSYEQYF
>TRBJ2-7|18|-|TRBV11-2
CASTPAHYETGGRREQYF
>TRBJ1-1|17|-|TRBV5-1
CASSLVPTQGGNTEAFF
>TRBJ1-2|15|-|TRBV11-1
CASSLTQGQGDGYTF
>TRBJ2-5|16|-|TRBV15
CATSRGLAGGKETQYF
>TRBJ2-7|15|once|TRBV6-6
CASRRGQGGEYEQYF
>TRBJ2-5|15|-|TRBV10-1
CASSEGQGRQETQYF
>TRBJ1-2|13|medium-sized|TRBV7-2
CASSSRLGSGYTF
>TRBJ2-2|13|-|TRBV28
CASMGYGSGELFF
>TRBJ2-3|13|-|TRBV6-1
CASSEARTDTQYF
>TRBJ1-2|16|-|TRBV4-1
CASSQSLAENPYGYTF
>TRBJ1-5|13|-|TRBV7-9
CASSQDSNQPQHF
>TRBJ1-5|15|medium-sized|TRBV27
CASSSTVRSNQPQHF
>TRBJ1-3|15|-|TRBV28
CASSPQGARGNTIYF
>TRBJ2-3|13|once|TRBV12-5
CASGLVESVTQYF
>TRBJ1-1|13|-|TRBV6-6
CASSYSHNTEAFF
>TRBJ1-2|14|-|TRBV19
CASSISRAGYGYTF
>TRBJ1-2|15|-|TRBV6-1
CASSERFTAVNGYTF
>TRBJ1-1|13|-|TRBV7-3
CASSSPGNTEAFF
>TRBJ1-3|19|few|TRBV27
CASSQNPPPTPSSGNTIYF
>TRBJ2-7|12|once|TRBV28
CASNDRTYEQYF
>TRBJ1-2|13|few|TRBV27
CASSLTANYGYTF
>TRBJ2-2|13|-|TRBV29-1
CSVDQGGSGELFF
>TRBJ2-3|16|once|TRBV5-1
CASSLATGGSPDTQYF
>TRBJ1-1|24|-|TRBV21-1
CASSKEGRTGGETRVQALGTEAFF
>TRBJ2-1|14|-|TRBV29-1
CSVTRAGSYNEQFF